Given below is one TCR beta chain in context. It has no known antigen specificity. Per-nucleotide qualities are absent, and no much larger clonotype sits a single base away. TCRbeta CDR3 regions were amplified from genomic DNA using the immunoSEQ Assay, a bias-controlled multiplex PCR. In the original analysis: The number of nucleated cells in each sample was estimated by amplification of reference gene primers within the assay. To quantify the absolute abundance of each unique TCRbeta CDR3 rearrangement, sequence reads were collapsed and filtered. For each sample, productive Simpson clonality was calculated as the square root of Simpson's diversity index over productive rearrangements. TCRdb's version of the immuneACCESS table is confined to in-frame rearrangements and falls short of the full clone set. An unresolved V gene accounts for under half of the shortfall where checked; the remainder is of unknown origin. The DNA was the basis for D and trimming; V, J and clone size are from that table. Here the sample has more than 150,000 clones; 85% to 90% occur a single time. 15% of the sample comes from the top ten.

The sample belongs to a study of blood T cell repertoires in COVID-19 (dated by TCRdb to 2020 to 2022). For the wider study: Samples covering the acute and convalescent phases of COVID-19 were provided by collaborators in the United States, Italy and Spain. The prospective study material was composed of cDNA or gDNA derived from T cells, B-cell-depleted T cells, or PBMCs. Deeply sampled blood TCRbeta repertoires from subjects exposed to, actively infected with, or recovered from COVID-19 were included in the dataset. The repertoires were released in a freely available public database meant as a resource for research on the immune response to SARS-CoV-2. The samples were drawn from two sources: the first 160 participants of the ongoing ImmuneRACE study, and fewer than 1,500 subjects contributed by 6 global collaborators. Nearly every sample came with metadata listing a de-identified subject ID, COVID-19 status, age in years and sex. Where available, HLA class I and class II types were taken from metadata supplied by the sample provider and were not determined by assay-based typing. Broad study findings and their caveats: The amount of clinical and demographic metadata varied by source and participant and was provided uncurated.

Each collaborating institution followed its own protocols to collect whole blood in K2EDTA tubes. For TCRbeta analysis, collaborators shipped samples in one of three forms: frozen whole blood, isolated PBMCs, or DNA extracted from either of those sample types. This sequence originates from a woman in her thirties or forties with acute or convalescent COVID-19. The specimen was peripheral blood.

In nucleotide form, the sequence is TGTGCCAGCAGCTTAGTGGTAGCGGGGGTGGAAGATACGCAGTATTTT. It encodes CASSLVVAGVEDTQYF. Recombination linked TRBV11-2 to TRBJ2-3; 9 bases in between match TRBD2. The CDR3 sequence holds 16 residues, the cysteine and phenylalanine included. The only DNA kept is the CDR3, 48 bases in frame from the first base. Looking up the germline V gene yields CDR1 SGHAT and CDR2 FQNNGV. Germline trimming: 1 base from V, 5 bases from J; junction bases outside gene matches: 7.